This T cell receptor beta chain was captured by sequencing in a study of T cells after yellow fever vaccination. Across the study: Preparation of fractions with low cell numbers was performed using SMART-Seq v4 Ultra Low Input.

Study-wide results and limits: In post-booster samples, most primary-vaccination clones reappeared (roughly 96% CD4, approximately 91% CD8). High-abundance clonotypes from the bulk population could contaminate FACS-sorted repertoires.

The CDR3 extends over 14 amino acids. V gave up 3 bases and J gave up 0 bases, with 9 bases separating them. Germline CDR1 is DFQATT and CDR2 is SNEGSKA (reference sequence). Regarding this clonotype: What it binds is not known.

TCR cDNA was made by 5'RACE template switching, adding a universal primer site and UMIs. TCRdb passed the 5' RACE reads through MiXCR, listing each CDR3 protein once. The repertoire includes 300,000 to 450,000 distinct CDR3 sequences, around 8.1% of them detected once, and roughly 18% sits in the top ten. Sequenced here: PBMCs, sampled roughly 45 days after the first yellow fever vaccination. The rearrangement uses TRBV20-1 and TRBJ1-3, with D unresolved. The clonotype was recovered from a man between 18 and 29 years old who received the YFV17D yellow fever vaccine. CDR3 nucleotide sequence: TGCAGTGCTAGCCCAGGCTCCTCTGGAAACACCATATATTTT. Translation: CSASPGSSGNTIYF.